A selection of T cell receptor beta chains follows, all from one sample in a study of blood T cell repertoires in COVID-19. Some clones are missing from TCRdb's copy, which holds only in-frame ones; the method was immunoSEQ multiplex PCR. The sample has about 170,000 clones, approximately 83% seen once. The sequenced material came from peripheral blood. These receptors were collected from a woman aged 80 or older with acute or convalescent COVID-19. Both conserved end residues are part of each CDR3. D genes are given only for firm matches. Clone size is not always given. Where it is, it says once, few, many or a class for expanded clones.

TRBJ2-3 TRBD2 13 TRBV19 few TGTGCCAGCTCTCTGGGGGGGATGGATACGCAGTATTTT CASSLGGMDTQYF
TRBJ1-1 NA 13 TRBV16 NA TGTGCCAGCTTTCATGATGTTGGGGCGCGGGCTTTCTTT CASFHDVGARAFF
TRBJ1-1 NA 14 TRBV5-1 NA TGCGCCAGCAGCGCGGGGGGATGGGGTACTGAAGCTTTCTTT CASSAGGWGTEAFF
TRBJ1-3 NA 16 TRBV10-3 NA TGTGCCATCATGGGAGGGCAGTCCGGACCTGGAAACACCATATATTTT CAIMGGQSGPGNTIYF
TRBJ2-4 TRBD2 17 TRBV28 NA TGTGCCAGCAGTTTGCCCCCGGGACTAGGAGCCAAAAACATTCAGTACTTC CASSLPPGLGAKNIQYF
TRBJ2-7 TRBD2 17 TRBV4-1 few TGCGCCAGCAGCCAAGAATGGCTAGCGGGGACCTTCTACGAGCAGTACTTC CASSQEWLAGTFYEQYF
TRBJ1-2 TRBD1 14 TRBV5-4 NA TGTGCCAGCAGATCGACAGGGGCGAACTATGGCTACACCTTC CASRSTGANYGYTF
TRBJ2-5 TRBD2 13 TRBV9 NA TGTGCCAGCAGCTCCCCGGGGGGGGAGACCCAGTACTTC CASSSPGGETQYF
TRBJ2-5 NA 14 TRBV30 NA TGTGCCTGGAGTGTACAGGCAGTGAAAGAGACCCAGTACTTC CAWSVQAVKETQYF
TRBJ2-5 TRBD1 15 TRBV6-5 NA TGTGCCAGCAGCTTCCAGGACAGGGGATGGGAGACCCAGTACTTC CASSFQDRGWETQYF
TRBJ2-1 NA 15 TRBV9 NA TGTGCCAGCAGCGCCCGGGACAACTCCTACAATGAGCAGTTCTTC CASSARDNSYNEQFF
TRBJ2-3 NA 12 TRBV7-2 NA TGTGCCAGCGCGACGGGGGAAGGTACGCAGTATTTT CASATGEGTQYF
TRBJ2-4 NA 18 TRBV4-3 NA TGCGCCAGCAGCCAAGAAGTTGGTCAGGGACTAGCCAAAAACATTCAGTACTTC CASSQEVGQGLAKNIQYF
TRBJ2-1 NA 16 TRBV11-2 NA TGTGCCAGCAGCCCCGGGGGTAGCGCAACCTACAATGAGCAGTTCTTC CASSPGGSATYNEQFF
TRBJ1-5 NA 19 TRBV27 NA TGTGCCAGCAGTCTCCTGAGTGTGGGACTTAACACCGGGAATCAGCCCCAGCATTTT CASSLLSVGLNTGNQPQHF
TRBJ1-1 TRBD1 14 TRBV3-1/TRBV3-2 NA TGTGCCACCTCGGCGGGACAGGGAACCACTGAAGCTTTCTTT CATSAGQGTTEAFF
TRBJ2-1 TRBD1 15 TRBV5-5 once TGTGCCAGCAGCTTACTCCGGACAGGACTCAATGAGCAGTTCTTC CASSLLRTGLNEQFF
TRBJ1-3 TRBD1 17 TRBV18 NA TGTGCCAGCTCACCACTGTCGGCAGGGGGGTCTGGAAACACCATATATTTT CASSPLSAGGSGNTIYF
TRBJ2-1 TRBD1 14 TRBV6-4 NA TGTGCCAGCAGAATGGACAGGGGAAATAATGAGCAGTTCTTC CASRMDRGNNEQFF
TRBJ2-2 TRBD1 17 TRBV18 few TGTGCCAGCTCACCTAATACAGGGGGCGCGAACACCGGGGAGCTGTTTTTT CASSPNTGGANTGELFF
TRBJ2-7 TRBD2 17 TRBV10-2 NA TGCGCCAGCAGTGAGATCCCCCCTAGCGGGGGTACCTACGAGCAGTACTTC CASSEIPPSGGTYEQYF
TRBJ2-3 TRBD2 16 TRBV15 NA TGTGCCACCAGCAAACTAGCGGGAGATGATACAGATACGCAGTATTTT CATSKLAGDDTDTQYF
TRBJ2-7 NA 14 TRBV9 NA TGTGCCAGCAGCGCCGGCCGGGTTGCGTACGAGCAGTACTTC CASSAGRVAYEQYF
TRBJ2-1 TRBD1 16 TRBV18 NA TGTGCCAGCTCACCAACCCAGGGGGTACCTTCGGATGAGCAGTTCTTC CASSPTQGVPSDEQFF
TRBJ1-1 NA 15 TRBV2 NA TGTGCCAGCAGTGGTTTGGGGGGGGTCGGCACTGAAGCTTTCTTT CASSGLGGVGTEAFF
TRBJ2-3 TRBD2 15 TRBV9 NA TGTGCCAGCAGCGGTAGCGGGGGGGCCCCAGATACGCAGTATTTT CASSGSGGAPDTQYF
TRBJ2-7 NA 15 TRBV7-3 NA TGTGCCAGCAGCTTAGGGGGAGGTCCCAACTACGAGCAGTACTTC CASSLGGGPNYEQYF
TRBJ1-2 TRBD1 15 TRBV28 NA TGTGCCAGCAAACCCGAACAGGGGTCTGTTCATGGCTACACCTTC CASKPEQGSVHGYTF
TRBJ2-7 TRBD1 13 TRBV2 NA TGTGCCAGCGGAGAGGGGGCAAACTACGAGCAGTACTTC CASGEGANYEQYF
TRBJ2-6 TRBD1 18 TRBV9 NA TGTGCCAGCAGCGCCAGTGGGACAGACCTCTCTGGGGCCAACGTCCTGACTTTC CASSASGTDLSGANVLTF
TRBJ1-6 NA 12 TRBV30 NA TGTGCCTGGTCAGGGGTGAGGTCACCCCTCCACTTT CAWSGVRSPLHF
TRBJ2-7 TRBD2 15 TRBV28 NA TGTGCCAGCAGTACCCTGGGACTAGGGAGCTACGAGCAGTACTTC CASSTLGLGSYEQYF
TRBJ2-7 NA 13 TRBV7-2 NA TGTGCCAGCAGCTTCGCGGAGACGGGCGAGCAGTACTTC CASSFAETGEQYF
TRBJ1-2 NA 12 TRBV11-3 NA TGTGCCAGCGGGTTATACAGGAATGGCTACACCTTC CASGLYRNGYTF
TRBJ2-7 NA 14 TRBV3-1/TRBV3-2 NA TGTGCCAGCAGCCAAGACCCAGTTTCCTACGAGCAGTACTTC CASSQDPVSYEQYF
TRBJ1-2 NA 15 TRBV5-8 NA TGTGCCAGCAGCCCCCGGCGGCTGAGTAACTATGGCTACACCTTC CASSPRRLSNYGYTF
TRBJ2-1 NA 12 TRBV24-1 once TGTGCCACCAGTGATCAGGACAAAGAGCAGTTCTTC CATSDQDKEQFF
TRBJ1-6 TRBD1 14 TRBV5-1 few TGCGCCAGCAGCCTCGGGACAGAAAATTCACCCCTCCACTTT CASSLGTENSPLHF
TRBJ2-2 NA 14 TRBV6-5 NA TGTGCCAGCAGTTACAGCCGGCGGGCCGGGGAGCTGTTTTTT CASSYSRRAGELFF
TRBJ1-2 TRBD1 15 TRBV5-1 NA TGCGCCAGCAGCTTGGATCAGGGGGCCCGCCGAGACTACACCTTC CASSLDQGARRDYTF
TRBJ2-7 NA 13 TRBV10-1 NA TGCGCCAGCAGTAGACAGACCGACTACGAGCAGTACTTC CASSRQTDYEQYF
TRBJ2-3 TRBD2 15 TRBV5-4 NA TGTGCCAGCAGCCTAGCGGGAGGGCCTTCAGATACGCAGTATTTT CASSLAGGPSDTQYF
TRBJ1-1 NA 11 TRBV10-3 NA TGTGCCATCAGTGACTATGCTGAAGCTTTCTTT CAISDYAEAFF
TRBJ2-5 TRBD1 14 TRBV19 NA TGTGCCAGTAGTACACAGGGGGCGGATGAGACCCAGTACTTC CASSTQGADETQYF
TRBJ1-2 NA 14 TRBV30 NA TGTGCCTGGAGTGTCGACAGGTATACCTATGGCTACACCTTC CAWSVDRYTYGYTF
TRBJ1-3 TRBD1 17 TRBV7-3 NA TGTGCCAGCAGCCCAACCCCGTGGCAGGGGGCCGGAAACACCATATATTTT CASSPTPWQGAGNTIYF
TRBJ1-2 TRBD1 15 TRBV7-2 NA TGTGCCAGCAGCCTCCTTCGACAGGGGAGGTATGGCTACACCTTC CASSLLRQGRYGYTF
TRBJ2-5 TRBD1 16 TRBV24-1 NA TGTGCCACCAGTGATTATCGGACAGGGGGGGAAGAGACCCAGTACTTC CATSDYRTGGEETQYF
TRBJ1-1 TRBD1 13 TRBV2 NA TGTGCCAGCATCTCGGACAGGGACACTGAAGCTTTCTTT CASISDRDTEAFF
TRBJ1-1 NA 12 TRBV29-1 NA TGCAGCGTTGTCCGTCAAGGGGCACGAGCTTTCTTT CSVVRQGARAFF
TRBJ2-5 NA 13 TRBV7-3 NA TGTGCCAGCAGCCCAGAACGATTGAGGCCCCAGTACTTC CASSPERLRPQYF
TRBJ1-1 NA 16 TRBV28 NA TGTGCCAGCAGTTTTTATCCGGACAGATTGAACACTGAAGCTTTCTTT CASSFYPDRLNTEAFF
TRBJ2-2 TRBD2 17 TRBV19 NA TGTGCCAGTAGTACCGGACTAGCTCGGGAGGTGATCGGGGAGCTGTTTTTT CASSTGLAREVIGELFF
TRBJ1-2 NA 12 TRBV7-9 NA TGTGCCAGCAGCTTAGAGAGATATGGCTACACCTTC CASSLERYGYTF
TRBJ2-3 NA 13 TRBV12-3/TRBV12-4 NA TGTGCCAGCGGTCGCGGCGTTAGGGATACGCAGTATTTT CASGRGVRDTQYF